This entry lists 30 T cell receptor beta chains sequenced from one sample in a study of CD8+CD57+ T cells in acquired aplastic anemia. Before being chosen for sequencing, patients had shown CD8+CD57+ cell expansion by flow cytometry. Profiling of TCR beta VDJ combinations and CDR3 sequences used genomic DNA as template. MiXCR was run by TCRdb on the reads, yielding one entry per CDR3 protein. The repertoire holds under 250,000 distinct CDR3 sequences, with approximately 60% as singletons. The sequencing input was sorted CD4+, CD8+, or CD8+CD57+ T cells (not recorded which) from PBMCs. The receptors originated from a human donor with aplastic anemia.

This clonotype was observed a single time. The chain carries TRBV7-2 and TRBJ2-7, with 7 bases identical to TRBD2. Trimming removed 6 bases from V and 0 bases from J; junction bases left unmatched: 5. Germline V CDR1 and CDR2: SGHTA, FQGNSA. The CDR3 is 14 residues long. The CDR3 region has the DNA TGTGCCAGCAGGCCGGGCGGGGGCTCCTACGAGCAGTACTTC. Translating it yields CASRPGGGSYEQYF.

This clonotype was found once. This chain connects TRBV19 to TRBJ1-5, with D perhaps TRBD1 (5 bases). There are 13 residues in the CDR3. Trimming left V 5 bases short and J 7 bases short, with 12 bases between. Germline CDR1 reads LNHDA; CDR2 reads SQIVND (reference sequence). The CDR3 here is CASSPPGRQPQHF. The CDR3 region has the DNA TGTGCCAGTAGTCCCCCGGGACGGCAGCCCCAGCATTTT.

The gene calls are TRBV2 and TRBJ2-3, with no clear D. Germline loops: CDR1 SNHLY, CDR2 FYNNEI. There are 11 residues in the CDR3. Trimming removed 8 bases at V and 4 bases at J, with 7 bases between. CDR3 sequence reads: CASDSSDTQYF. DNA of the CDR3: TGTGCCAGCGACTCTTCAGATACGCAGTATTTT.

V is TRBV5-5 and J is TRBJ2-6, with D perhaps matching TRBD2 (6 bases). The V and J ends lost 3 bases and 4 bases respectively, with 14 bases between them. The germline gives CDR1 SGHKS, CDR2 YYEKEE (reference sequence). The CDR3 extends over 16 amino acids. The CDR3 DNA sequence: TGTGCCAGCAGCTCGTTGAGGGGAGGAGGGGCCAACGTCCTGACTTTC. Translation gives CASSSLRGGGANVLTF.

Comments on this clonotype: The CDR3 does not end in the conserved phenylalanine or tryptophan, so this is likely a read error. V is TRBV5-6 and J is TRBJ2-2, with 10 positions matching TRBD2. This CDR3 comprises 15 residues. The germline V gene has CDR1 SGHDT and CDR2 YYEEEE. After removal of 1 base from V and 6 bases from J, the junction contained 3 bases not matched to a gene. Written as DNA, the CDR3 is TGTGCCAGCAGCTTGTCAAGCGGGAGGGCCGGGGAGCTGTTTCTT. Protein sequence: CASSLSSGRAGELFL.

The chain's CDR3 is CASSDGPNTEAFF. The DNA of the CDR3 is TGTGCCAGCAGTGATGGCCCGAACACTGAAGCTTTCTTT. This chain joins TRBV2 and TRBJ1-1; D remains unclear. Trimming removed 3 bases from V and 1 base from J, with 6 bases in between. The CDR3 extends over 13 amino acids. From germline, CDR1 is SNHLY and CDR2 FYNNEI.

The CDR3 sequence is CASTQNPSPGYNTDTQYF. Here the CDR3 DNA reads TGTGCCAGCACCCAGAATCCCTCCCCGGGGTATAACACAGATACGCAGTATTTT. This chain joins TRBV7-6 and TRBJ2-3; D possibly corresponds to TRBD2 (5 bases). The CDR3 is 18 amino acids. V lost 7 bases, J lost 2 bases, and 25 bases lay in between. From germline, CDR1 is SGHVS and CDR2 FNYEAQ.

In regard to this clonotype: Mismatch with germline at one junction end may stem from a read error. The chain recombines TRBV2 with TRBJ2-3; 8 nucleotides line up with TRBD2. The CDR3 loop spans 14 amino acids. Per the germline V gene, CDR1 is SNHLY and CDR2 is FYNNEI. CDR3 in amino acids: CASGSWTSTGTQYF. CDR3 sequence (DNA): TGTGCCAGCGGTTCATGGACTAGCACAGGTACGCAGTATTTT.

This chain connects TRBV20-1 to TRBJ2-2; the match to TRBD2 covers 10 bases. Per the germline V gene, CDR1 is DFQATT and CDR2 is SNEGSKA (reference sequence). The junction had 7 bases not matched to a gene; V was cut back by 2 bases and J by 7 bases. This CDR3 region has 15 residues. In nucleotides, the CDR3 is TGCAGTGCTAGACCTAGCGGGAGTATGATCGGGGAGCTGTTTTTT. Encoded protein: CSARPSGSMIGELFF.

About this clonotype itself: At one of its ends the junction is not consistent with the germline gene, which may arise from a read error. The rearrangement uses TRBV10-3 and TRBJ1-1; 12 bases are a match to TRBD1. CDR1 is ENHRY and CDR2 is SYGVKD in the germline V gene. CDR3 length equals 14 residues. The CDR3 spells CAISQGQGAAEALF. The CDR3 nucleotides are TGTGCCATCAGCCAGGGACAGGGGGCAGCTGAAGCTCTCTTT.

The chain is built from TRBV2 and TRBJ1-4, with TRBD1 as a possible D gene (5 bases). Trimming removed 1 base from V and 3 bases from J, with 9 bases in between. The CDR3 has 15 amino acids. Germline V CDR1 and CDR2: SNHLY, FYNNEI. The CDR3 DNA reads as TGTGCCAGCAGTGAAGTTGGGACTTCTAATGAAAAACTGTTTTTT. Residues: CASSEVGTSNEKLFF.

The chain uses TRBV7-9 and TRBJ2-5, with D perhaps TRBD1 or TRBD2 (6 bases each). The CDR3 has 16 amino acids. Germline V lookup: CDR1 SEHNR, CDR2 FQNEAQ (reference sequence). Trimming cost V 5 bases and J 5 bases, with 21 bases left between them. As DNA, the CDR3 is TGTGCCAGCAGCATAATAGGGGGGTCAATTGGTGAGACCCAGTACTTC. This sequence encodes CASSIIGGSIGETQYF. The whole variable domain, filled in from reference TRBV7-9 and TRBJ2-5, reads DTGVSQNPRHKITKRGQNVTFRCDPISEHNRLYWYRQTLGQGPEFLTYFQNEAQLEKSRLLSDRFSAERPKGSFSTLEIQRTEQGDSAMYLCASSIIGGSIGETQYFGPGTRLLVL.

DNA of the CDR3: TGTGCCAGCAGCTTAGTGGACACAGGGAATTCACCCCTCCACTTT. Its protein is CASSLVDTGNSPLHF. The J gene is TRBJ1-6, the V gene TRBV7-3; possible D gene TRBD1, 6 bases. Trimming shortened V by 2 bases and J by 7 bases, and 12 bases separated the two germline ends. Germline V gene sequence: CDR1 SGHTA, CDR2 FQGTGA. The CDR3 consists of 15 residues.

This clonotype was seen a handful of times. This rearrangement joins TRBV20-1 to TRBJ2-7; perhaps TRBD2 as D (5 bases). Germline V gives CDR1 DFQATT, CDR2 SNEGSKA (reference sequence). V lost 4 bases and J 2 bases, leaving 12 bases between the germline ends. The CDR3 length is 13 residues. The CDR3 protein is CSATGREAYEQYF. The CDR3 nucleotides are TGCAGTGCTACCGGCCGGGAAGCCTACGAGCAGTACTTC.

V usage is TRBV10-3 and J usage is TRBJ2-7; D is possibly TRBD2 (6 bases). The CDR3 has 13 amino acids. Germline CDR1 and CDR2: ENHRY and SYGVKD. V was cut by 8 bases and J by 6 bases, with 17 bases left in between. CDR3 sequence (DNA): TGTGCCATCGGATTAACCCCCGGGGGCGAGCAGTACTTC. Translating gives CAIGLTPGGEQYF.

A few counts support this clonotype. The chain uses TRBV30 and TRBJ2-5; 9 bases align to TRBD1. The J segment lost 4 bases and the V segment lost 3 bases, leaving 3 bases of the junction unmatched. CDR3 size: 13 residues. Germline values: CDR1 GTSNPN, CDR2 SVGIG (reference sequence). The CDR3 region has the DNA TGTGCCTGGAGGGACAGGGGCAGAGAGACCCAGTACTTC. Translation gives CAWRDRGRETQYF. Based on the CDR3 plus reference TRBV30 and TRBJ2-5, the full variable domain is SQTIHQWPATLVQPVGSPLSLECTVEGTSNPNLYWYRQAAGRGLQLLFYSVGIGQISSEVPQNLSASRPQDRQFILSSKKLLLSDSGFYLCAWRDRGRETQYFGPGTRLLVL.

The V call is TRBV12-3 or TRBV12-4, the J call TRBJ1-1; D remains ambiguous. Trimming removed 7 bases at V and 1 base at J, with 4 bases between. This CDR3 is 11 amino acids long. The CDR3 sequence is CASIWNTEAFF. The DNA of the CDR3 is TGTGCCAGCATTTGGAACACTGAAGCTTTCTTT.

This clonotype was observed a single time. The rearrangement joins TRBV7-9 to TRBJ2-7; TRBD1 might be the D (5 bases). The CDR3 is 13 amino acids. Per germline, CDR1 SEHNR and CDR2 FQNEAQ (reference sequence). V lost 3 bases and J lost 3, with 9 bases in between. CDR3 sequence: CASSFGGHYEQYF. DNA of the CDR3: TGTGCCAGCAGCTTTGGCGGACACTACGAGCAGTACTTC.

The V and J genes are TRBV20-1 and TRBJ2-3; 7 bases are a match to TRBD2. After removal of 4 bases from V and 0 bases from J, the junction contained 7 bases not matched to a gene. CDR1 and CDR2 from the germline V gene are DFQATT and SNEGSKA (reference sequence). The CDR3 consists of 15 residues. The CDR3 loop is CSATERGASTDTQYF. The CDR3 DNA is TGCAGTGCTACCGAGCGGGGCGCTAGCACAGATACGCAGTATTTT.

The chain employs TRBV11-3 and TRBJ1-5; TRBD1 matches at 8 bases. Trimming took 4 bases from V and 0 from J; bases not matched to a gene: 5. This CDR3 has 16 amino acids. Germline V lookup: CDR1 SGHNT, CDR2 YENEEA. The CDR3 region is CASSSDRGLSNQPQHF. The CDR3 region has the DNA TGTGCCAGCAGCTCAGACAGGGGCCTTAGCAATCAGCCCCAGCATTTT.

The chain links TRBV2 to TRBJ1-2; D is possibly TRBD1 (5 bases). CDR3 size: 11 residues. V was clipped by 5 bases and J by 8 bases, with 9 bases between them. Germline lookup yields CDR1 SNHLY and CDR2 FYNNEI. CDR3 sequence: CASSPGFGYTF. The CDR3 nucleotides read TGTGCCAGCAGTCCAGGGTTCGGCTACACCTTC.

This clonotype was found many times. The chain uses TRBV7-9 and TRBJ1-1, with 7 bases fitting TRBD1. The CDR3 runs to 18 residues. Trimming cost V 5 bases and J 1 base; bases outside gene matches: 16. Germline values: CDR1 SEHNR, CDR2 FQNEAQ (reference sequence). CDR3 sequence: CASSQITGAGEGNTEAFF. The CDR3, as DNA: TGTGCCAGCAGCCAAATCACAGGGGCGGGCGAGGGGAACACTGAAGCTTTCTTT.

J is TRBJ1-1 and V is TRBV19, with D maybe TRBD1 (5 bases). Germline V gene data show CDR1 as LNHDA and CDR2 as SQIVND (reference sequence). Trimming took 5 bases from V and 3 from J, leaving 19 bases between them. The CDR3 has 16 residues. The CDR3 region is CASSDPRRGRDTEAFF. The CDR3 nucleotides are TGTGCCAGTAGTGACCCCCGACGGGGGAGGGACACTGAAGCTTTCTTT.

V and J are TRBV19 and TRBJ2-1, with TRBD1 identical over 7 bases. The CDR3 loop spans 16 amino acids. The junction had 8 bases not matched to a gene; V was cut back by 4 bases and J by 2 bases. Germline lookup yields CDR1 LNHDA and CDR2 SQIVND (reference sequence). The CDR3 loop reads CASSTGTGQTYNEQFF. The CDR3, as DNA: TGTGCCAGTAGTACCGGAACGGGACAGACCTACAATGAGCAGTTCTTC. Filled out from reference TRBV19 and TRBJ2-1, the complete variable domain reads DGGITQSPKYLFRKEGQNVTLSCEQNLNHDAMYWYRQDPGQGLRLIYYSQIVNDFQKGDIAEGYSVSREKKESFPLTVTSAQKNPTAFYLCASSTGTGQTYNEQFFGPGTRLTVL.

This clonotype was detected once. The chain couples TRBV20-1 to TRBJ2-5; 10 bases line up with TRBD2. The ends lost 0 bases at V and 4 bases at J; junction bases unmatched: 14. Germline CDR1 DFQATT, CDR2 SNEGSKA (reference sequence). This CDR3 region has 18 residues. The CDR3 reads CSARERRVLASGRETQYF. The CDR3 region has the DNA TGCAGTGCTAGAGAGCGCAGAGTTCTGGCTAGCGGGAGAGAGACCCAGTACTTC.

The chain combines TRBV5-8 with TRBJ2-7, with 10 bases fitting TRBD1. The ends lost 4 bases at V and 6 bases at J; junction bases unmatched: 4. Germline-derived CDR1 and CDR2 are SGHTS and YDEGEE. The CDR3 covers 13 residues. The DNA of the CDR3 is TGTGCCAGCAGCCAAGGGACAGGGGCCGAGCAGTACTTC. Translation gives CASSQGTGAEQYF. Supplemented by reference TRBV5-8 and TRBJ2-7, the full variable domain reads EAGVTQSPTHLIKTRGQQATLRCSPISGHTSVYWYQQALGLGLQFLLWYDEGEERNRGNFPPRFSGRQFPNYSSELNVNALELEDSALYLCASSQGTGAEQYFGPGTRLTVT.

This rearrangement joins TRBV20-1 to TRBJ1-5, with TRBD1 matching over 8 bases. After removal of 1 base from V and 5 bases from J, the junction contained 13 bases not matched to a gene. The CDR3 has 17 residues. CDR1 and CDR2 (germline): DFQATT, SNEGSKA (reference sequence). The CDR3 region has the DNA TGCAGTGCTAGAGGTCCCGGACAGGGTGCAGGATATCAGCCCCAGCATTTT. It specifies CSARGPGQGAGYQPQHF.

The table lists this clonotype with a few counts. The chain recombines TRBV15 with TRBJ2-7; 10 positions agree with TRBD1. Trimming took 1 base from V and 5 from J; bases not matched to a gene: 2. The germline CDR1 and CDR2 sequences are LNHNV and YYDKDF (reference sequence). The CDR3 extends over 14 amino acids. This CDR3 reads CATSRGGQGNEQYF. As DNA, the CDR3 is TGTGCCACCAGCAGAGGGGGACAGGGGAACGAGCAGTACTTC.

The rearrangement uses TRBV5-1 and TRBJ2-1, with D possibly being TRBD2 (6 bases). V was shortened by 0 bases and J by 9 bases, with 10 bases between the two germline ends. Germline V gene data show CDR1 as SGHRS and CDR2 as YFSETQ. The CDR3 has 13 amino acids. The CDR3, as DNA: TGCGCCAGCAGCTTGGTTATTAGCGGTGAGCAGTTCTTC. This gives the protein CASSLVISGEQFF.

V and J are TRBV4-1 and TRBJ2-7; no clear D. Germline lookup yields CDR1 MGHRA and CDR2 YSYEKL. The CDR3 has 13 amino acids. Trimming took 3 bases from V and 3 from J, leaving 9 bases between them. Here the CDR3 reads CASSHDLDYEQYF. CDR3 coding DNA: TGCGCCAGCAGCCACGACTTAGACTACGAGCAGTACTTC.